The rows below give T cell receptor beta chains drawn from one sample of a study of a mutant IDH1 vaccine in newly diagnosed glioma. Method: immunoSEQ multiplex PCR; TCRdb's copy keeps in-frame clones and lacks some. The sample comprises about 54,000 clones, roughly 80% of which are singletons, and 15% to 25% rests with the top ten. The sequences come from PBMCs, collected from a glioma patient treated with radiotherapy, temozolomide or both. The receptors were gathered from a man younger than 35 with glioma. The CDR3 runs from the conserved cysteine through the conserved F or W. The D gene is left open where the match is weak. Part of the rows lack a size; the others show once, few, many or a class for expanded clones.

j_call: TRBJ2-1; clone_size: few; d_call: .; v_call: TRBV19; cdr3_nt: TGTGCTACCCTGGGGACAACCAGAAACAATGAGCAGTTCTTC; cdr3_aa: CATLGTTRNNEQFF
j_call: TRBJ1-5; clone_size: few; d_call: .; v_call: TRBV6-1; cdr3_nt: TGTGCCAGCACTGTACAGAATAGCAATCAGCCCCAGCATTTT; cdr3_aa: CASTVQNSNQPQHF
j_call: TRBJ2-5; clone_size: .; d_call: TRBD2; v_call: TRBV5-1; cdr3_nt: TGCGCCAGCAGACAGGCGCGGGGGGCAAAGACCCAGTACTTC; cdr3_aa: CASRQARGAKTQYF
j_call: TRBJ2-7; clone_size: .; d_call: .; v_call: TRBV2; cdr3_nt: TGTGCCAGCAGTGAAGCAACAGGTGAGGGCTACGAGCAGTACTTC; cdr3_aa: CASSEATGEGYEQYF
j_call: TRBJ1-5; clone_size: .; d_call: TRBD1; v_call: TRBV5-6; cdr3_nt: TGTGCCAGCAGCCGAAAGGGGGCTCAGCCCCAGCATTTT; cdr3_aa: CASSRKGAQPQHF
j_call: TRBJ1-1; clone_size: .; d_call: .; v_call: TRBV30; cdr3_nt: TGTGCCTGGAGTGGCCTCCAGGTAGCTTTCTTT; cdr3_aa: CAWSGLQVAFF
j_call: TRBJ1-4; clone_size: .; d_call: TRBD1; v_call: TRBV30; cdr3_nt: TGTGCCTGGAGTGGATTAGGGACAGGGGGCTTGCTGTTTTTT; cdr3_aa: CAWSGLGTGGLLFF
j_call: TRBJ1-1; clone_size: .; d_call: .; v_call: TRBV6-5; cdr3_nt: TGTGCCAGCACGCCCTCGGCCGGGGCGCTACCAGCTTTCTTT; cdr3_aa: CASTPSAGALPAFF
j_call: TRBJ2-7; clone_size: .; d_call: TRBD1; v_call: TRBV10-3; cdr3_nt: TGTGCCATCAGGGCGACAGGGAGAGTCTACGAGCAGTACTTC; cdr3_aa: CAIRATGRVYEQYF
j_call: TRBJ1-2; clone_size: .; d_call: .; v_call: TRBV4-3; cdr3_nt: TGCGCCAGCAGCCAAGATGGACTGGTGTACTCTTATGGCTACACCTTC; cdr3_aa: CASSQDGLVYSYGYTF
j_call: TRBJ1-2; clone_size: .; d_call: .; v_call: TRBV7-8; cdr3_nt: TGTGCCAGCAGCTTAGGAACAGGGTATGGCTACACCTTC; cdr3_aa: CASSLGTGYGYTF
j_call: TRBJ2-7; clone_size: .; d_call: .; v_call: TRBV7-9; cdr3_nt: TGTGCCAGCAGCCGTCAGGGCAGACACTACGAGCAGTACTTC; cdr3_aa: CASSRQGRHYEQYF
j_call: TRBJ2-4; clone_size: .; d_call: .; v_call: TRBV9; cdr3_nt: TGTGCCAGCAGCGTGGAAGGCGGGCGCCAAAACATTCAGTACTTC; cdr3_aa: CASSVEGGRQNIQYF
j_call: TRBJ1-5; clone_size: once; d_call: TRBD1; v_call: TRBV5-1; cdr3_nt: TGCGCCAGCAGCCCCTCCGGGACAGGGAATCAGCCCCAGCATTTT; cdr3_aa: CASSPSGTGNQPQHF
j_call: TRBJ2-1; clone_size: .; d_call: .; v_call: TRBV9; cdr3_nt: TGTGCCAGCAGTAGCGGAGGCTCCTACAATGAGCAGTTCTTC; cdr3_aa: CASSSGGSYNEQFF
j_call: TRBJ1-2; clone_size: .; d_call: TRBD1; v_call: TRBV6-6; cdr3_nt: TGTGCCAGCAGTTACTTCAGGGGGGGCTACACCTTC; cdr3_aa: CASSYFRGGYTF
j_call: TRBJ1-1; clone_size: .; d_call: .; v_call: TRBV20-1; cdr3_nt: TGCAGTGCCAGGAACACTGAAGCTTTCTTT; cdr3_aa: CSARNTEAFF
j_call: TRBJ2-2; clone_size: .; d_call: .; v_call: TRBV30; cdr3_nt: TGTGCCTGGACGCTCGGGACCGGGGAGCTGTTTTTT; cdr3_aa: CAWTLGTGELFF
j_call: TRBJ1-1; clone_size: .; d_call: .; v_call: TRBV25-1; cdr3_nt: TGTGCCAGCAGTGATCGCACAGCCCAGGGGCGACCACTCGAAGCTTTCTTT; cdr3_aa: CASSDRTAQGRPLEAFF
j_call: TRBJ2-2; clone_size: few; d_call: .; v_call: TRBV5-6; cdr3_nt: TGTGCCAGCGGTGCGACAGGGACTAACACCGGGGAGCTGTTTTTT; cdr3_aa: CASGATGTNTGELFF
j_call: TRBJ1-5; clone_size: .; d_call: TRBD1; v_call: TRBV10-3; cdr3_nt: TGTGCCATCAGCTGGGACAGGGAACAGCCCCAGCATTTT; cdr3_aa: CAISWDREQPQHF
j_call: TRBJ1-1; clone_size: .; d_call: .; v_call: TRBV4-3; cdr3_nt: TGCGCCAGCAGCCAAATCGATAGGCCAGCTGAAGCTTTCTTT; cdr3_aa: CASSQIDRPAEAFF
j_call: TRBJ1-6; clone_size: .; d_call: .; v_call: TRBV15; cdr3_nt: TGTGCCACCAGCGGGGGACTTCGCTATAATTCACCCCTCCACTTT; cdr3_aa: CATSGGLRYNSPLHF